Presented here are 9 T cell receptor beta chains from one specimen sequenced in a study of technical replicates of blood from a handful of donors. Sequenced by immunoSEQ multiplex PCR; TCRdb stores in-frame clones only, minus some. The table has about 73,000 clones, 85% to 95% seen once. Sample: PBMCs. These receptors were obtained from a human donor in good health. Some clones in this sample may be carry-over from other donors' samples.

On this clone: Different DNA sequences within this sample yield the same CDR3. This sequence joins TRBV7-2 and TRBJ1-3; 7 bases fit TRBD1. The ends lost 1 base at V and 0 bases at J; junction bases unmatched: 0. The CDR3 consists of 15 residues. Germline V gene sequence: CDR1 SGHTA, CDR2 FQGNSA. CDR3 amino acids: CASSLGTGSGNTIYF. CDR3 DNA sequence: TGTGCCAGCAGCTTAGGGACAGGCTCTGGAAACACCATATATTTT.

The chain employs TRBV5-4 and TRBJ2-3, with D unresolved. This CDR3 is built from 14 residues. CDR1 and CDR2 (germline): SGHNT, YYREEE (reference sequence). Deletions cut 4 bases from V and 6 bases from J, with 15 bases between. CDR3 bases: TGTGCCAGCAGCCCACGGCGGCTACCGGATACGCAGTATTTT. It specifies CASSPRRLPDTQYF.

The rearrangement joins TRBV5-1 to TRBJ1-5; the D is unclear. V lost 0 bases, J lost 4 bases, and 8 bases lay in between. The CDR3 is made up of 14 amino acids. From germline, CDR1 is SGHRS and CDR2 YFSETQ. CDR3 sequence: CASSLGPENQPQHF. CDR3 in DNA: TGCGCCAGCAGCTTGGGACCGGAGAATCAGCCCCAGCATTTT.

Comments on this clone: The junction shows a germline mismatch at one end, possibly a read error. The same CDR3 also results from other DNA sequences found in this sample. The chain has TRBV6-5 and TRBJ2-3; maybe TRBD2 (6 bases). This CDR3 region has 15 residues. The germline gives CDR1 MNHEY, CDR2 SVGAGI. The CDR3 region is CASSYSRGFTDTQYF. In DNA, the CDR3 is TGTGCCAGCAGTTACTCGCGGGGATTCACGGATACACAGTATTTT.

The CDR3 loop is CASSVAGKNTEAFF. The CDR3 DNA is TGTGCCAGCAGCGTAGCAGGGAAGAACACTGAAGCTTTCTTT. This chain links TRBV9 with TRBJ1-1; the D gene is possibly TRBD1 (5 bases). The V end lost 0 bases, the J end lost 1 base, and 7 bases lay between the germline ends. The length of the CDR3 is 14 residues. Per germline, CDR1 SGDLS and CDR2 YYNGEE.

The V call is TRBV10-3, the J call TRBJ2-3, with a tentative D call TRBD2 (6 bases). With 3 bases removed from V and 4 bases from J, the gap between germline ends came to 11 bases. The CDR3 sequence is 14 residues long. Germline-derived CDR1 and CDR2 are ENHRY and SYGVKD. CDR3 loop: CAISDPGGADTQYF. The CDR3 DNA is TGTGCCATCAGTGATCCCGGGGGAGCAGATACGCAGTATTTT.

The chain couples TRBV5-6 to TRBJ2-1; 11 bases fit TRBD1. The CDR3 spans 15 residues. From germline, CDR1 is SGHDT and CDR2 YYEEEE. V lost 3 bases, J lost 4 bases, and 3 bases stayed unmatched. CDR3 in DNA: TGTGCCAGCAGCTGGGACAGGGGGATTTACAATGAGCAGTTCTTC. Translating it yields CASSWDRGIYNEQFF.

The chain links TRBV5-1 to TRBJ1-6; no clear D. V was shortened by 2 bases and J by 7 bases, with 7 bases between the two germline ends. This CDR3 is built from 13 residues. Germline lookup yields CDR1 SGHRS and CDR2 YFSETQ. The DNA of the CDR3 is TGCGCCAGCAGCTTACCGGGGAATTCACCCCTCCACTTT. This sequence encodes CASSLPGNSPLHF.

The chain has TRBV10-1 and TRBJ2-7; unclear D gene. Per the germline V gene, CDR1 is WNHNN and CDR2 is SYGVQD (reference sequence). The CDR3 covers 14 residues. The V end was cut by 6 bases, the J end by 3 bases, with 15 bases between. The chain's CDR3 is CASSPYARIYEQYF. The CDR3 DNA is TGCGCCAGCAGCCCCTACGCGAGGATCTACGAGCAGTACTTC.